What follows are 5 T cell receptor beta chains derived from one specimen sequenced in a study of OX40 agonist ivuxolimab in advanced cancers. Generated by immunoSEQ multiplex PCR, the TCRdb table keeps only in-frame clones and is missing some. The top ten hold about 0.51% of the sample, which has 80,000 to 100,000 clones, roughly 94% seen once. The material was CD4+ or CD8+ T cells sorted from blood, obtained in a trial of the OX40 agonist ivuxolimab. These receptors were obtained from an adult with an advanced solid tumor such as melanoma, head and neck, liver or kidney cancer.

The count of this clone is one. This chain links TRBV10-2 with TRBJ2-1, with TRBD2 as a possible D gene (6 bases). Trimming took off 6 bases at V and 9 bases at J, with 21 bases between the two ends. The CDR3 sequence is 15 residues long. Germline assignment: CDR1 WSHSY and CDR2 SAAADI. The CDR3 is CASRQISGGLGEQFF. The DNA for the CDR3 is TGCGCCAGCAGACAAATCAGTGGGGGGTTAGGTGAGCAGTTCTTC.

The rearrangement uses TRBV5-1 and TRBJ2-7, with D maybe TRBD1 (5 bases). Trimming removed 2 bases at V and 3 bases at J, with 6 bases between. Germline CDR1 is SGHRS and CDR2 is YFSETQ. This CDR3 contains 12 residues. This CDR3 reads CASSFQGYEQYF. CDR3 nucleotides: TGCGCCAGCAGCTTCCAGGGCTACGAGCAGTACTTC.

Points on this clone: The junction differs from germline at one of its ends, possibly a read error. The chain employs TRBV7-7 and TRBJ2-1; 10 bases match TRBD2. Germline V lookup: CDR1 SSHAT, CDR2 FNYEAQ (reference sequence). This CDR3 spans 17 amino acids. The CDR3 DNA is TGTGCTAGCAGCTTAGATTCTAGCGGGGGACCCAGGGGAAAGCAGTTCTTC. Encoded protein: CASSLDSSGGPRGKQFF.

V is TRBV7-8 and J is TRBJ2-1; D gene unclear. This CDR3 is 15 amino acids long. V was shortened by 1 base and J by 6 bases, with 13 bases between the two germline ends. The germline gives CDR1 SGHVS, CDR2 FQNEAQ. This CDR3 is CASSLGSPWANEQFF. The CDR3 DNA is TGTGCCAGCAGCTTAGGCTCTCCCTGGGCCAATGAGCAGTTCTTC.

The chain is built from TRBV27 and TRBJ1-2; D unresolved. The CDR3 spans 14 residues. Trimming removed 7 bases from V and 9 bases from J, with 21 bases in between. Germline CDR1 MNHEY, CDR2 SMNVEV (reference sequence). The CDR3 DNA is TGTGCCAGCATTGAGGACCCGGGTAAAGGGAGCTACACCTTC. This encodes CASIEDPGKGSYTF.